One TCR beta chain is described in this entry. The antigen remains undetermined. Each sample provided at least 5 micrograms of extracted total RNA. The data were taken from a study of blood T cells in healthy people across ages. Whole-study findings and limits: Possibly confounding the expanded clonotype changes was the fact that donor CMV status was unknown.

Germline V gene sequence: CDR1 DFQATT, CDR2 SNEGSKA (reference sequence). V was cut by 6 bases and J by 0 bases, with 18 bases left in between. This CDR3 has 16 amino acids. Primed by a sample-barcoded 5' primer and a J-beta primer mix, a second PCR proceeded for 7 to 11 cycles. A single record per CDR3 protein comes from TCRdb applying MiXCR to the 5' RACE reads. This sample carries 1.5 million to 2 million distinct CDR3 sequences, about 50% of them seen once, and the ten largest clones take 2.1%. V gene TRBV20-1 combines with J gene TRBJ2-1, with no clear D. The sample taken for sequencing was blood. This clonotype was obtained from a woman in her thirties or forties in good health. DNA for the CDR3: TGCAGTGCCCCCCTAGGGCGGATAGGCTCCTACAATGAGCAGTTCTTC. It encodes CSAPLGRIGSYNEQFF.